The T cell receptor beta chain described here comes from a study of blood T cells in healthy people across ages. Using a J-beta primer mix together with a sample-barcoded 5' primer, a second PCR was run for roughly 6 to 12 cycles. TCRdb analysed the 5' RACE reads with MiXCR anew, one entry per CDR3 protein. Of 1.5 million to 2 million distinct CDR3 sequences in the sample, roughly 30% were seen once. Worth noting for this clonotype: Its target is unknown.

Notes on the study in general: Diversity of TCR beta per million T cells declined in a roughly linear way with age.

The clonotype was recovered from a woman in her thirties in good health. Material for sequencing was blood.

CDR3 nucleotides: TGCAGCGTTGATGGGGTTGGGAATGAGCAGTTCTTC. Translation gives CSVDGVGNEQFF. The V gene is TRBV29-1, the J gene TRBJ2-1; D is uncertain. Trimming cost V 3 bases and J 7 bases, with 10 bases left between them. CDR1 SQVTM and CDR2 ANQGSEA come from the germline V gene. The CDR3 is 12 amino acids.